These 26 T cell receptor beta chains were sequenced from one sample in a study of vaccination and CD4 T cells after COVID-19. Their cognate antigens are unknown. Sequencing of the DNA from cultured CD4+ T cells was carried out with the Oncomine TCR Beta short-read assay. Using its own MiXCR run on the PCR reads, TCRdb lists one record per CDR3 protein. This sample has tens of thousands of distinct CDR3 sequences; 50% occur once, and the top ten carry 28%. The treatment here: roughly 10-day PBMC culture with coronavirus spike peptide pools or control peptides (ViraFEST assay). The sequencing used CD4+ T cells from blood, cultured in vitro, collected before SARS-CoV-2 vaccination. The receptors come from a human donor who received a COVID-19 vaccine.

The rearrangement links TRBV9 to TRBJ1-2; possibly TRBD1 for D (5 bases). Germline CDR1 SGDLS, CDR2 YYNGEE. Between the trimmed V and J ends, which lost 2 bases and 0 bases, there was a span of 14 bases. The CDR3 length is 16 residues. Here the CDR3 reads CASSVDPRGANYGYTF. CDR3 in DNA: TGTGCCAGCAGCGTCGACCCGAGGGGCGCTAACTATGGCTACACCTTC. The full variable domain, with the rest looked up from reference TRBV9 and TRBJ1-2, is DSGVTQTPKHLITATGQRVTLRCSPRSGDLSVYWYQQSLDQGLQFLIQYYNGEERAKGNILERFSAQQFPDLHSELNLSSLELGDSALYFCASSVDPRGANYGYTFGSGTRLTVV.

V and J are TRBV7-2 and TRBJ1-6, with D unclear. The CDR3 extends over 15 amino acids. Germline lookup yields CDR1 SGHTA and CDR2 FQGNSA. Trimming took 1 base from V and 7 from J, leaving 11 bases between them. CDR3 in DNA: TGTGCCAGCAGCTTAGTCGGGGTGAGGAATTCACCCCTCCACTTT. Its translation is CASSLVGVRNSPLHF.

This clonotype was observed a few times. The V and J genes are TRBV19 and TRBJ1-1; possibly TRBD1 for D (5 bases). CDR1 is LNHDA and CDR2 is SQIVND in the germline V gene (reference sequence). This CDR3 region has 16 residues. Trimming removed 5 bases at V and 0 bases at J, with 16 bases between. The CDR3 here is CASSQTDSPVNTEAFF. The CDR3 coding sequence is TGTGCCAGTAGTCAGACCGACAGTCCGGTGAACACTGAAGCTTTCTTT.

The chain has TRBV20-1 and TRBJ1-4; D is ambiguous. The V gene's germline CDR1 is DFQATT and CDR2 SNEGSKA (reference sequence). The germline V and J ends were trimmed by 2 bases and 5 bases, with 12 bases remaining between them. The CDR3 is made up of 14 amino acids. The CDR3 region has the DNA TGCAGTGCTAGACAGTTAACGGGGAATGAAAAACTGTTTTTT. Its protein is CSARQLTGNEKLFF.

The rearrangement uses TRBV3-1 and TRBJ2-5, with 11 bases fitting TRBD2. The CDR3 sequence is 17 residues long. Trimming at V came to 2 bases and at J to 3 bases, leaving 8 bases not matched to a gene. CDR1 and CDR2 from the germline V gene are LGHDT and YNNKEL (reference sequence). CDR3 protein: CASSQIYSGGAEETQYF. CDR3 in DNA: TGTGCCAGCAGCCAAATTTATAGCGGGGGGGCCGAAGAGACCCAGTACTTC.

This chain links TRBV7-2 with TRBJ1-1, with D unclear. CDR1 and CDR2 from the germline V gene are SGHTA and FQGNSA. The V and J ends lost 2 bases and 1 base respectively, with 8 bases between them. This CDR3 is built from 14 residues. This chain's CDR3 is CASSLFGTNTEAFF. CDR3 DNA sequence: TGTGCCAGCAGCTTATTCGGAACGAACACTGAAGCTTTCTTT.

This clonotype was observed a few times. This chain joins TRBV6-5 and TRBJ1-1, with D tentatively TRBD1 (5 bases). CDR1 is MNHEY, CDR2 SVGAGI, per germline. This CDR3 region has 14 residues. V lost 2 bases and J 0 bases, leaving 7 bases between the germline ends. CDR3 nucleotide sequence: TGTGCCAGCAGTTACACAGGCATGAACACTGAAGCTTTCTTT. Encoded protein: CASSYTGMNTEAFF.

The sample holds one count of this clonotype. This chain joins TRBV10-2 and TRBJ2-2; TRBD2 agrees at 13 bases. The CDR3 extends over 17 amino acids. Per the germline V gene, CDR1 is WSHSY and CDR2 is SAAADI. V was pared by 6 bases and J by 1 base, with 5 bases of the junction left unmatched. The chain's CDR3 is CASSETSGGKNTGELFF. CDR3 DNA: TGCGCCAGCAGCGAGACTAGCGGGGGGAAGAACACCGGGGAGCTGTTTTTT.

V usage is TRBV7-2 and J usage is TRBJ2-4; 7 bases line up with TRBD2. J gave up 6 bases and V 1 base, and 9 bases lay outside the gene matches. The germline gives CDR1 SGHTA, CDR2 FQGNSA. This CDR3 has 16 amino acids. The CDR3 protein is CASSLVARLASNIQYF. The CDR3 DNA reads as TGTGCCAGCAGCTTAGTAGCGCGACTAGCCTCAAACATTCAGTACTTC.

This chain links TRBV7-3 with TRBJ1-1; 9 bases align to TRBD1. V lost 1 base, J lost 4 bases, and 1 base stayed unmatched. Germline V lookup: CDR1 SGHTA, CDR2 FQGTGA. This CDR3 has 14 amino acids. The CDR3 bases are TGTGCCAGCAGCTTAAGGGGACAGGGCACTGAAGCTTTCTTT. Protein product: CASSLRGQGTEAFF.

V gene TRBV10-3 combines with J gene TRBJ2-5; tentatively, D is TRBD2 (6 bases). The V end was cut by 2 bases, the J end by 5 bases, with 24 bases between. This CDR3 has 18 residues. Germline-derived CDR1 and CDR2 are ENHRY and SYGVKD. The CDR3 nucleotides are TGTGCCATCAGTGAGCCGTTCGTGAGTAGGGAGGCCAGGGAGACCCAGTACTTC. Translation gives CAISEPFVSREARETQYF.

The V and J genes are TRBV10-2 and TRBJ2-1; no firm D call. This CDR3 contains 15 residues. The ends were cut back, 3 bases at V and 0 bases at J, with 9 bases in the middle. Germline lookup yields CDR1 WSHSY and CDR2 SAAADI. The CDR3 DNA reads as TGCGCCAGCAGTGACCAGGATCTCTCCTACAATGAGCAGTTCTTC. Translated: CASSDQDLSYNEQFF.

With respect to this clonotype: The junction shows a germline mismatch at one end, possibly a read error. V usage is TRBV14 and J usage is TRBJ2-6, with 7 bases matching TRBD1. This CDR3 is built from 21 residues. Germline CDR1 SGHDN, CDR2 FVKESK. The CDR3 is CASSHLDREAYQRSGANALTF. The CDR3 DNA is TGTGCCAGCAGCCACCTAGACAGGGAAGCTTATCAACGCTCTGGGGCCAACGCCCTGACTTTC.

The genes are TRBV29-1 and TRBJ1-2; TRBD1 matches at 8 bases. CDR1 is SQVTM and CDR2 is ANQGSEA in the germline V gene. V dropped 8 bases and J dropped 6; count of bases not matched to a gene: 14. The CDR3 has 14 amino acids. CDR3 DNA sequence: TGCAGCTCCTCGGCCCGACAGGGGATCCATGGCTACACCTTC. This translates into CSSSARQGIHGYTF.

This clonotype was observed a few times. The J gene is TRBJ2-7, the V gene TRBV10-1, with TRBD2 matching 10 bases. After removal of 3 bases from V and 3 bases from J, the junction contained 5 bases not matched to a gene. Germline V CDR1 and CDR2: WNHNN, SYGVQD (reference sequence). The CDR3 loop spans 15 amino acids. The CDR3 DNA follows: TGCGCCAGCAGTGATGTAGCGGGGGGCGACTACGAGCAGTACTTC. Translation: CASSDVAGGDYEQYF.

J is TRBJ2-2 and V is TRBV11-2, with TRBD2 matching 9 bases. This CDR3 contains 18 residues. Trimming at V came to 1 base and at J to 2 bases, leaving 8 bases not matched to a gene. Germline CDR1 is SGHAT and CDR2 is FQNNGV. The CDR3 DNA reads as TGTGCCAGCAGCTTAGTCGGGGGCGGGGGGGCCAACACCGGGGAGCTGTTTTTT. It yields the protein CASSLVGGGGANTGELFF.

The rearrangement joins TRBV30 to TRBJ1-2, with D unresolved. The CDR3 sequence is 13 residues long. The germline V and J ends were trimmed by 2 bases and 1 base, with 8 bases remaining between them. Germline CDR1 and CDR2: GTSNPN and SVGIG (reference sequence). CDR3 DNA: TGTGCCTGGAGTCCTGGGAGTAACTATGGCTACACCTTC. Amino acid sequence: CAWSPGSNYGYTF.

A few counts support this clonotype. The V gene is TRBV9, the J gene TRBJ1-1; D gene unclear. The V and J ends lost 0 bases and 2 bases respectively, with 11 bases between them. CDR3 length: 15 amino acids. Per the germline V gene, CDR1 is SGDLS and CDR2 is YYNGEE. The CDR3 nucleotides read TGTGCCAGCAGCGTAGACAGTGACCCCAACACTGAAGCTTTCTTT. The encoded protein is CASSVDSDPNTEAFF.

The CDR3 DNA follows: TGTGCCAGCAGTTACGCCCCTTGGGGTTCAGAGACCCAGTACTTC. Encoded protein: CASSYAPWGSETQYF. The chain has TRBV6-2 or TRBV6-3 and TRBJ2-5; D call uncertain. The germline gives CDR1 MNHEY, CDR2 SVGEGT. The CDR3 covers 15 residues. Trimming stripped 2 bases from V and 4 bases from J, with 14 bases between.

The chain combines TRBV12-3 or TRBV12-4 with TRBJ2-7, with TRBD1 matching over 7 bases. The CDR3 contains 13 residues. The J segment lost 1 base and the V segment lost 6 bases, leaving 3 bases of the junction unmatched. The CDR3 loop reads CASRRDSSYEQYF. CDR3 in DNA: TGTGCCAGCAGACGGGACAGTTCCTACGAGCAGTACTTC.

J is TRBJ1-1 and V is TRBV6-1; 9 bases line up with TRBD1. This CDR3 contains 17 residues. Germline assignment: CDR1 MNHNS and CDR2 SASEGT. After removal of 5 bases from V and 0 bases from J, the junction contained 10 bases not matched to a gene. DNA of the CDR3: TGTGCCAGCAGTCCTAGGACAGGGGTGGCCATGAACACTGAAGCTTTCTTT. Its translation is CASSPRTGVAMNTEAFF.

The chain employs TRBV2 and TRBJ2-3, with 8 positions matching TRBD1. V lost 6 bases, J lost 2 bases, and 10 bases stayed unmatched. CDR3 length equals 16 residues. CDR1 SNHLY and CDR2 FYNNEI come from the germline V gene. CDR3 amino acids: CASRKDRAFTTDTQYF. The CDR3, as DNA: TGTGCCAGCAGGAAGGACAGGGCATTTACCACAGATACGCAGTATTTT.

The chain employs TRBV5-1 and TRBJ2-2; no reliable D call. Trimming removed 4 bases from V and 1 base from J, with 11 bases in between. Germline loops: CDR1 SGHRS, CDR2 YFSETQ. CDR3 length: 15 residues. The DNA of the CDR3 is TGCGCCAGCAGCCAAAGAAGACAGAACACCGGGGAGCTGTTTTTT. Its protein is CASSQRRQNTGELFF.

The chain carries TRBV20-1 and TRBJ1-2, with D hard to call. The CDR3 is made up of 14 amino acids. Per germline, CDR1 DFQATT and CDR2 SNEGSKA (reference sequence). Between the trimmed V and J ends, which lost 0 bases and 0 bases, there was a span of 8 bases. As DNA, the CDR3 is TGCAGTGCTAGAGATGCCCAGGCTAACTATGGCTACACCTTC. The encoded protein is CSARDAQANYGYTF.

V usage is TRBV15 and J usage is TRBJ2-6; 9 nucleotides match TRBD1. CDR1 is LNHNV, CDR2 YYDKDF, per germline (reference sequence). The CDR3 contains 16 residues. With 3 bases clipped from V and 3 bases from J, the junction kept 3 bases outside the gene matches. The CDR3 protein is CATSRGQGGGANVLTF. The CDR3 DNA sequence: TGTGCCACCAGCAGGGGACAGGGAGGTGGGGCCAACGTCCTGACTTTC.

In its sample, this clonotype was seen a few times. This chain connects TRBV25-1 to TRBJ2-5; 8 positions match TRBD1. Germline V gene data show CDR1 as MGHDK and CDR2 as SYGVNS. J gave up 5 bases and V 4 bases, and 9 bases lay outside the gene matches. CDR3 length equals 15 residues. The CDR3 is CASSAPQGAGETQYF. Written as DNA, the CDR3 is TGTGCCAGCAGTGCTCCCCAGGGGGCTGGGGAGACCCAGTACTTC.